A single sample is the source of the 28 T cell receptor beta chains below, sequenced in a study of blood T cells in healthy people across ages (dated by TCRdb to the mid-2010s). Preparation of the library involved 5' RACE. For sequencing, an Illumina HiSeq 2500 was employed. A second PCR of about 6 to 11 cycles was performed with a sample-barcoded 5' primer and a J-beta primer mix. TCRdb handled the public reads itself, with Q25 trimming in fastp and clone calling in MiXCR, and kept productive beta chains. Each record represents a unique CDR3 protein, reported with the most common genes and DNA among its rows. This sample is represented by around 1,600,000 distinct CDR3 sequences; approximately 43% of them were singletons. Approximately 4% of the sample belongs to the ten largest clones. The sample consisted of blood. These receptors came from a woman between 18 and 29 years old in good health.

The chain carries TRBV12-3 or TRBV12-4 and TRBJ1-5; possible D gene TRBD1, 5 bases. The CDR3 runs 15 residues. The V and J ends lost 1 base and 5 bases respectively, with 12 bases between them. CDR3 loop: CASSLGGGTYQPQHF. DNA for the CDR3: TGTGCCAGCAGTTTAGGGGGGGGGACCTATCAGCCCCAGCATTTT.

The CDR3 sequence is CASRVQGSEETQYF. The CDR3, as DNA: TGCGCCAGCAGGGTACAGGGATCGGAAGAGACCCAGTACTTC. V and J are TRBV5-1 and TRBJ2-7; D might be TRBD1 (6 bases). The J call is doubtful: the DNA matches TRBJ2-5 better. CDR1 and CDR2 from the germline V gene are SGHRS and YFSETQ. The CDR3 runs 14 residues.

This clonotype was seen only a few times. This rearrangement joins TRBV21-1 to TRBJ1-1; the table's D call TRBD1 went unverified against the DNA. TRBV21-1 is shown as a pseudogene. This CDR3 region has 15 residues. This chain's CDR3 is CASCPRRGLYTEAFF. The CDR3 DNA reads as TGTGCCAGCTGTCCGAGGAGGGGGCTTTACACTGAAGCTTTCTTT.

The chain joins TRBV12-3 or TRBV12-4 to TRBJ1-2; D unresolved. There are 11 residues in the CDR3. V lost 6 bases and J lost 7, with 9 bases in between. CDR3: CASSSRSGYTF. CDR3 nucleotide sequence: TGTGCCAGCAGCTCCAGGAGTGGCTACACCTTC.

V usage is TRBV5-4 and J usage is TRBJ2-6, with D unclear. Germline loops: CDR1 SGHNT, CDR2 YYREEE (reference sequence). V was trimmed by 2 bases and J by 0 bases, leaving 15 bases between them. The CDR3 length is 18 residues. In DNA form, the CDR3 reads TGTGCCAGCAGCTTACTGAAACTCGCCGGCTCTGGGGCCAACGTCCTGACTTTC. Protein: CASSLLKLAGSGANVLTF.

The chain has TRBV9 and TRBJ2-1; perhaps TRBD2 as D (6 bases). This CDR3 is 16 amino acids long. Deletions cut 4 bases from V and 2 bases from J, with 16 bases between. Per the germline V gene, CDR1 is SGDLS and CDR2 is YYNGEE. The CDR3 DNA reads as TGTGCCAGCAGCCCCAGACTAGGATTTCCCTACAATGAGCAGTTCTTC. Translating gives CASSPRLGFPYNEQFF. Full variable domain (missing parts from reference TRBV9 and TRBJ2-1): DSGVTQTPKHLITATGQRVTLRCSPRSGDLSVYWYQQSLDQGLQFLIQYYNGEERAKGNILERFSAQQFPDLHSELNLSSLELGDSALYFCASSPRLGFPYNEQFFGPGTRLTVL.

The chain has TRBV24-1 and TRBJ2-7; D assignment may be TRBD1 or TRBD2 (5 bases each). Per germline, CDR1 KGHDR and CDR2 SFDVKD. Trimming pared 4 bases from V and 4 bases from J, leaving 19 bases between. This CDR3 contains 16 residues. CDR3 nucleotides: TGTGCCACCAGTGACGCAGCAGAGGGGTTACAATACGAGCAGTACTTC. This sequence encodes CATSDAAEGLQYEQYF.

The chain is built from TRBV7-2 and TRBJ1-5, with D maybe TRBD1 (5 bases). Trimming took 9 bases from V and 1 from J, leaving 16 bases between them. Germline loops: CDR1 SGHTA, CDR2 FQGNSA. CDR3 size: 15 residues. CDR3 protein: CASSGGILSNQPQHF. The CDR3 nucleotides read TGTGCCAGTAGCGGGGGGATTCTCAGCAATCAGCCCCAGCATTTT. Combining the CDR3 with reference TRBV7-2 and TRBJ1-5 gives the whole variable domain GAGVSQSPSNKVTEKGKDVELRCDPISGHTALYWYRQSLGQGLEFLIYFQGNSAPDKSGLPSDRFSAERTGGSVSTLTIQRTQQEDSAVYLCASSGGILSNQPQHFGDGTRLSIL.

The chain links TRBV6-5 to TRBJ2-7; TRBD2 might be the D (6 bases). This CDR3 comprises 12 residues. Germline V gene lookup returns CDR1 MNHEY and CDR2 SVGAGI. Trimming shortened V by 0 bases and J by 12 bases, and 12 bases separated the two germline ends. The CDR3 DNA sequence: TGTGCCAGCAGTTACTCAAGTCAGGGACTGTACTTC. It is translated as CASSYSSQGLYF.

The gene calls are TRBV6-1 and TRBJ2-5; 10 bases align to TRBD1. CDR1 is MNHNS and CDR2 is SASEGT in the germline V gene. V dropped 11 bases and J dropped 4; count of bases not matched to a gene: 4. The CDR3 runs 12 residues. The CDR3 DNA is TGTGCCCTGGGACAGGGGAGAGAGACCCAGTACTTC. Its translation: CALGQGRETQYF.

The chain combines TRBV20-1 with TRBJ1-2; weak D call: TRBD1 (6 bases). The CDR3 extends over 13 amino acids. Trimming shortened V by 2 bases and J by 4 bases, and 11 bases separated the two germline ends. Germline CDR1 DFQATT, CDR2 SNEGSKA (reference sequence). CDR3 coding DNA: TGCAGTGCTAGATGGGGGGCCCCCTATGGCTACACCTTC. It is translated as CSARWGAPYGYTF.

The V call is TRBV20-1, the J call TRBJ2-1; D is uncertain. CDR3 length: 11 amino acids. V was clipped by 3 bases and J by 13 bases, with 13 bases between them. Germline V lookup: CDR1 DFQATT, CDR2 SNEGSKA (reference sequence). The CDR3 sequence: CSASAKETQFF. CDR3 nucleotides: TGCAGTGCTAGCGCTAAAGAGACCCAGTTCTTC.

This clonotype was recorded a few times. DNA of the CDR3: TGTGCCAGCAGTTACAGCCCAGGGGCCGGCTACACCTTC. Its protein product is CASSYSPGAGYTF. This chain uses TRBV6-6 with TRBJ1-2, with a possible D match to TRBD1 (6 bases). Trimming took 2 bases from V and 8 from J, leaving 12 bases between them. The CDR3 is 13 amino acids. Germline CDR1 and CDR2: MNHNY and SVGAGI (reference sequence).

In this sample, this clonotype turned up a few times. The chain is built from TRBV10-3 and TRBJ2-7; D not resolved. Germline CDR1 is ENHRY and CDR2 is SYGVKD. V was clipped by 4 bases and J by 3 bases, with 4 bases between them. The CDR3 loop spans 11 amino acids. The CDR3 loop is CAISGNYEQYF. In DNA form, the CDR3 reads TGTGCCATCAGTGGGAACTACGAGCAGTACTTC.

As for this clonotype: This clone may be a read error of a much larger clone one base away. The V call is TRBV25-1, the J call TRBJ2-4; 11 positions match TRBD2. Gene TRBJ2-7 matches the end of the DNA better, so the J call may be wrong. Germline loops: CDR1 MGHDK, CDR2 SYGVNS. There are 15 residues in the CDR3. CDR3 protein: CTSSGTSGGTYEQYF. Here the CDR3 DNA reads TGTACCAGCAGTGGAACTAGCGGGGGAACCTACGAGCAGTACTTC.

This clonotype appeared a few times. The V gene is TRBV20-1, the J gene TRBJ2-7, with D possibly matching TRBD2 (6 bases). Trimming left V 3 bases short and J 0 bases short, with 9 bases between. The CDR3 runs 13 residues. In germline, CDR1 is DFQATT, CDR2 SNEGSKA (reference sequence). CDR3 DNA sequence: TGCAGTGCTAGGGAGCGGGCCTCCTACGAGCAGTACTTC. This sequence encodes CSARERASYEQYF.

As DNA, the CDR3 is TGTGCCAGCAGTTACTGGAAGACAGAACCCCACTATGGCTACACCTTC. Translating it yields CASSYWKTEPHYGYTF. The chain uses TRBV6-6 and TRBJ1-2; the D gene is possibly TRBD1 (5 bases). Trimming took off 1 base at V and 3 bases at J, with 15 bases between the two ends. From germline, CDR1 is MNHNY and CDR2 SVGAGI (reference sequence). The CDR3 consists of 16 residues.

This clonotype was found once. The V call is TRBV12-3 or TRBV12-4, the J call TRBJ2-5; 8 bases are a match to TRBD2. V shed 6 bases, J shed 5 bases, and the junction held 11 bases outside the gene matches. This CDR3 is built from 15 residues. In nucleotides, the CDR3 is TGTGCCAGCAGCCGGATAGCGGGGACTCTGGAGACCCAGTACTTC. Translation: CASSRIAGTLETQYF.

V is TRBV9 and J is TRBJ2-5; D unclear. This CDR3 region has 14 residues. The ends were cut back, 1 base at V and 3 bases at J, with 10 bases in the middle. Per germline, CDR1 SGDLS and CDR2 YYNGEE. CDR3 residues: CASSVPGNKETQYF. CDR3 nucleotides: TGTGCCAGCAGCGTACCAGGTAACAAAGAGACCCAGTACTTC. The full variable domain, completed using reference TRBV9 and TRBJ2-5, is DSGVTQTPKHLITATGQRVTLRCSPRSGDLSVYWYQQSLDQGLQFLIQYYNGEERAKGNILERFSAQQFPDLHSELNLSSLELGDSALYFCASSVPGNKETQYFGPGTRLLVL.

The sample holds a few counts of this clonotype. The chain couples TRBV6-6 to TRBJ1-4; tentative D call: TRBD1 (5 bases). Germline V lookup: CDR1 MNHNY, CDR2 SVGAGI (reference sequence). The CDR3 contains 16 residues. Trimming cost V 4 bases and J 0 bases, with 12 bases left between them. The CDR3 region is CASSSPDRPTNEKLFF. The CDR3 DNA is TGTGCCAGCAGTTCACCCGACAGACCAACTAATGAAAAACTGTTTTTT.

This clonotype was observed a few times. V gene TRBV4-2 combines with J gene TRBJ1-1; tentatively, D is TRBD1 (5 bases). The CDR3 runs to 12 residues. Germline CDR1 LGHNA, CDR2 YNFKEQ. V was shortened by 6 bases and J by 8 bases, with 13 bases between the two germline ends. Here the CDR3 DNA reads TGTGCCAGCAGTCATGTGGGGGGAGAAGCTTTCTTT. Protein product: CASSHVGGEAFF.

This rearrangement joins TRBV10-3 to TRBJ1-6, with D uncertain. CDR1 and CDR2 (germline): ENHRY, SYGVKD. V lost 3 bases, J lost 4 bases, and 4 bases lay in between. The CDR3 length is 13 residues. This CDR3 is CAISDVYNSPLHF. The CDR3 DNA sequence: TGTGCCATCAGTGACGTATATAATTCACCCCTCCACTTT.

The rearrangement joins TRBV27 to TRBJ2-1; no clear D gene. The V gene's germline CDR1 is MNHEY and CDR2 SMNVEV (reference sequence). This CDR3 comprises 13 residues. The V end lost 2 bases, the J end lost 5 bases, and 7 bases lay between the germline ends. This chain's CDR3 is CASSLQKNNEQFF. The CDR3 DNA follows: TGTGCCAGCAGTTTACAGAAAAACAATGAGCAGTTCTTC.

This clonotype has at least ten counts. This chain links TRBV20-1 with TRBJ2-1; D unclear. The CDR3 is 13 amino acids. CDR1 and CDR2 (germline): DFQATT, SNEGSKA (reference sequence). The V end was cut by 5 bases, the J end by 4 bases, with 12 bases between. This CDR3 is CSALSGDYNEQFF. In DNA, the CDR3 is TGCAGTGCTCTGTCCGGTGATTACAATGAGCAGTTCTTC.

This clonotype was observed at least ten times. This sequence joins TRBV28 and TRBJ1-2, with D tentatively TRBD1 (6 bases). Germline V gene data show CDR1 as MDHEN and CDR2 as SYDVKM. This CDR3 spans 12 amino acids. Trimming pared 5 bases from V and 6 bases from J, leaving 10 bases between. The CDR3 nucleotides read TGTGCCAGCAGTACAGGGATTCATGGCTACACCTTC. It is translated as CASSTGIHGYTF.

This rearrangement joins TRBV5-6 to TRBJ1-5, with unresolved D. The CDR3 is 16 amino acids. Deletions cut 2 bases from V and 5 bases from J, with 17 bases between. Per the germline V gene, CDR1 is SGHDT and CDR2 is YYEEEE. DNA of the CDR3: TGTGCCAGCAGCTTTAATGGCTGGGTTGGGGATCAGCCCCAGCATTTT. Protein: CASSFNGWVGDQPQHF.

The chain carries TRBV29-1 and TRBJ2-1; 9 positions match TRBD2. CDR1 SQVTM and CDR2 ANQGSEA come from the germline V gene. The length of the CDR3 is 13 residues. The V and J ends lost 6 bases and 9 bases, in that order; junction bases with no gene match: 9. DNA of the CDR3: TGCAGCGTCTGGACTAGCGAAAGAGTTGAGCAGTTCTTC. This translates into CSVWTSERVEQFF.

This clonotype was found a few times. CDR3 loop: CASSLSSARGHYGYTF. DNA of the CDR3: TGTGCCAGCAGCTTATCCTCCGCCAGGGGACACTATGGCTACACCTTC. The chain links TRBV13 to TRBJ1-2, with D maybe TRBD1 (6 bases). The CDR3 loop spans 16 amino acids. Germline-derived CDR1 and CDR2 are PRHDT and FYEKMQ (reference sequence). V was clipped by 2 bases and J by 3 bases, with 16 bases between them.